The entry below describes one TCR beta chain. Antigen unknown. The sample is drawn from a study of cytomegalovirus exposure and HLA in healthy donors. Study-level results: TCR clusters originating in the first cohort tended to co-occur in the 120 validation repertoires, according to a later analysis. High specificity and sensitivity for cytomegalovirus status were reported for the classifier. The authors enumerated under 200 TCR beta chains as linked to cytomegalovirus.

Germline trimming cut 1 base from V and 5 bases from J; bases unmatched to any gene: 6. This CDR3 region has 15 residues. Per germline, CDR1 MGHDK and CDR2 SYGVNS. Profiling relied on immunoSEQ multiplex PCR, and the TCRdb table lists in-frame clones only, not all of them. The sample contains about 220,000 clones, about 89% of which appear only once. This TCR came from a woman aged 18-29 years in good health and CMV-seronegative. The chain uses TRBV25-1 and TRBJ2-7, with 9 bases identical to TRBD2. What was sequenced was PBMCs. Here the CDR3 DNA reads TGTGCCAGCAGTGAATGGGCGGGAGGGGATGACGAGCAGTACTTC. It encodes CASSEWAGGDDEQYF.